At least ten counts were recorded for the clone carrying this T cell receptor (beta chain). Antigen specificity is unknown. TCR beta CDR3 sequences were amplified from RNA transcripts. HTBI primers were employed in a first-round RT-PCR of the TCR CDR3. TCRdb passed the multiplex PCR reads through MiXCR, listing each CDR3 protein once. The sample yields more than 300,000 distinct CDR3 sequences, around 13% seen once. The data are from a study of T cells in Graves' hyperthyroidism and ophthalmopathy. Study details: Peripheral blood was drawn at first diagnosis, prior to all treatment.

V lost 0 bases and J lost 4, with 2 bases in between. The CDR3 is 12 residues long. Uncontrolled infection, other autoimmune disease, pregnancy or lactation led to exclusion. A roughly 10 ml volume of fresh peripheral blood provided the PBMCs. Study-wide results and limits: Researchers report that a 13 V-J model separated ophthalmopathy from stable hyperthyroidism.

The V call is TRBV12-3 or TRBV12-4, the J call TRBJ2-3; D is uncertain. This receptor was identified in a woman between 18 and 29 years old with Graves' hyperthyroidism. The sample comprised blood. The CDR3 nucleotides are TGTGCCAGCAGTTTAGCGGCAGATACGCAGTATTTT. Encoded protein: CASSLAADTQYF.